The next 32 T cell receptor beta chains were all read from a single sample in a study of T cell responses to AZD1222 COVID-19 vaccine. Assay used: immunoSEQ multiplex PCR; TCRdb lists only in-frame clones, some missing. In the table there are 150,000 to 200,000 clones, about 87% of which are singletons. The sample consisted of peripheral blood, taken on day 0 of MenACWY control vaccination. Receptors were obtained from an adult in good health.

V usage is TRBV3-1 (or the pseudogene TRBV3-2) and J usage is TRBJ2-1, with TRBD2 identical over 13 bases. This CDR3 has 15 amino acids. The V gene's germline CDR1 is LGHDT and CDR2 YNNKEL (reference sequence). The V gene end was trimmed by 6 bases and the J gene end by 8 bases; junction bases not matched to a gene: 7. CDR3 in DNA: TGTGCCAGCAGTCCTACTAGCGGGGGGGCCCATGAGCAGTTCTTC. This gives the protein CASSPTSGGAHEQFF.

This clone was detected once. Other DNA sequences in this sample translate to the same CDR3. The chain links TRBV28 to TRBJ2-2; TRBD2 aligns across 10 bases. The CDR3 contains 15 residues. The V and J ends lost 5 bases and 4 bases, in that order; junction bases with no gene match: 4. Germline assignment: CDR1 MDHEN and CDR2 SYDVKM. The CDR3 loop reads CASSSGGAGTGELFF. For the CDR3, the DNA is TGTGCCAGCAGTAGCGGGGGGGCCGGCACCGGGGAGCTGTTTTTT. The whole variable domain, filled in from reference TRBV28 and TRBJ2-2, reads DVKVTQSSRYLVKRTGEKVFLECVQDMDHENMFWYRQDPGLGLRLIYFSYDVKMKEKGDIPEGYSVSREKKERFSLILESASTNQTSMYLCASSSGGAGTGELFFGEGSRLTVL.

The V call is TRBV11-2, the J call TRBJ2-1; TRBD1 matches at 9 bases. The CDR3 runs to 15 residues. From germline, CDR1 is SGHAT and CDR2 FQNNGV. The J segment lost 8 bases and the V segment lost 6 bases, leaving 11 bases of the junction unmatched. CDR3: CASRKTGGFGDEQFF. The CDR3 DNA sequence: TGTGCCAGCAGAAAAACAGGGGGCTTTGGGGATGAGCAGTTCTTC.

The chain is built from TRBV5-1 and TRBJ2-3, with 13 positions matching TRBD2. The CDR3 covers 17 residues. After removal of 2 bases from V and 2 bases from J, the junction contained 5 bases not matched to a gene. Per the germline V gene, CDR1 is SGHRS and CDR2 is YFSETQ. CDR3 residues: CASSFLGTSGNTDTQYF. The CDR3 DNA is TGCGCCAGCAGCTTTTTAGGGACTAGCGGGAACACAGATACGCAGTATTTT.

The CDR3 sequence: CASSQGPGTGGEETQYF. The CDR3 DNA reads TGTGCCAGCAGCCAAGGTCCCGGGACAGGGGGCGAGGAGACCCAGTACTTC. The chain is built from TRBV3-1 (or the pseudogene TRBV3-2) and TRBJ2-5; 12 bases fit TRBD1. The trim removed 1 base at V and 5 bases at J, leaving 8 bases unmatched. The CDR3 has 17 amino acids. Per the germline V gene, CDR1 is LGHDT and CDR2 is YNNKEL (reference sequence).

This clone has just a few counts. This chain's CDR3 is CASRGLAGQNTYEQYF. CDR3 bases: TGTGCCAGCAGGGGACTAGCGGGGCAAAACACCTACGAGCAGTACTTC. The chain employs TRBV2 and TRBJ2-7; 13 bases align to TRBD2. The CDR3 extends over 16 amino acids. Germline V gives CDR1 SNHLY, CDR2 FYNNEI. V shed 6 bases and J 2 bases; nucleotides not matched to a gene: 7.

This clone has a single count. The chain combines TRBV7-3 with TRBJ2-1; 8 bases map to TRBD2. The junction had 7 bases not matched to a gene; V was cut back by 4 bases and J by 2 bases. The length of the CDR3 is 16 residues. Germline V lookup: CDR1 SGHTA, CDR2 FQGTGA. The CDR3 sequence: CASSWGGLEPYNEQFF. DNA of the CDR3: TGTGCCAGCAGCTGGGGGGGACTAGAACCCTACAATGAGCAGTTCTTC.

V gene TRBV6-2 or TRBV6-3 combines with J gene TRBJ1-4; D might be TRBD1 (5 bases). This CDR3 has 16 residues. Germline assignment: CDR1 MNHEY and CDR2 SVGEGT. Trimming took off 0 bases at V and 6 bases at J, with 14 bases between the two ends. The CDR3 loop is CASSYSITDKDEKLFF. CDR3 nucleotides: TGTGCCAGCAGTTACTCGATAACGGACAAAGATGAAAAACTGTTTTTT.

The gene calls are TRBV28 and TRBJ2-5, with a possible D match to TRBD1 (5 bases). The germline V and J ends were trimmed by 2 bases and 6 bases, with 19 bases remaining between them. The CDR3 spans 16 residues. Germline CDR1 MDHEN, CDR2 SYDVKM. The CDR3 is CASSLRYDGQGKTQYF. The CDR3 region has the DNA TGTGCCAGCAGTTTACGTTATGACGGGCAGGGAAAGACCCAGTACTTC.

This chain links TRBV9 with TRBJ2-1; 13 bases align to TRBD2. J gave up 6 bases and V 4 bases, and 7 bases lay outside the gene matches. Germline V lookup: CDR1 SGDLS, CDR2 YYNGEE. This CDR3 spans 16 amino acids. The CDR3 spells CASSPQTSGRFNEQFF. In DNA form, the CDR3 reads TGTGCCAGCAGCCCCCAGACTAGCGGGAGGTTCAATGAGCAGTTCTTC.

V and J are TRBV4-1 and TRBJ1-1; 10 bases are a match to TRBD1. V shed 3 bases and J 5 bases; nucleotides not matched to a gene: 6. In germline, CDR1 is MGHRA, CDR2 YSYEKL. The CDR3 consists of 15 residues. In nucleotides, the CDR3 is TGCGCCAGCAGCCAGCCGACAGGGGGCAGGACTGAAGCTTTCTTT. It yields the protein CASSQPTGGRTEAFF.

This chain links TRBV19 with TRBJ1-5, with TRBD1 matching over 9 bases. In germline, CDR1 is LNHDA, CDR2 SQIVND (reference sequence). This CDR3 is built from 15 residues. The ends lost 8 bases at V and 6 bases at J; junction bases unmatched: 11. CDR3 residues: CASEHWTGVIQPQHF. CDR3 nucleotide sequence: TGTGCCAGTGAACATTGGACAGGGGTCATTCAGCCCCAGCATTTT.

The V call is TRBV6-1, the J call TRBJ1-1; 7 nucleotides line up with TRBD1. Germline V gene data show CDR1 as MNHNS and CDR2 as SASEGT. V was clipped by 2 bases and J by 1 base; unmatched bases: 10. This CDR3 comprises 17 residues. The CDR3 DNA is TGTGCCAGCAGTGAACCCCCAGGGACAGAACAGAACACTGAAGCTTTCTTT. Amino acid sequence: CASSEPPGTEQNTEAFF.

The chain carries TRBV6-5 and TRBJ1-1; D is undetermined. The germline V gene has CDR1 MNHEY and CDR2 SVGAGI. CDR3 length equals 14 residues. The V end lost 3 bases, the J end lost 1 base, and 9 bases lay between the germline ends. The CDR3 loop is CASSYGKRNTEAFF. Written as DNA, the CDR3 is TGTGCCAGCAGTTATGGGAAGCGGAACACTGAAGCTTTCTTT.

V is TRBV4-1 and J is TRBJ1-1; tentative D call: TRBD1 (5 bases). With 4 bases removed from V and 2 bases from J, the gap between germline ends came to 14 bases. CDR3 size: 15 residues. Per the germline V gene, CDR1 is MGHRA and CDR2 is YSYEKL. The CDR3 reads CASSPREGSNTEAFF. For the CDR3, the DNA is TGCGCCAGCAGCCCACGGGAGGGGAGCAACACTGAAGCTTTCTTT.

This clone showed up just once. V is TRBV6-5 and J is TRBJ1-1; D gene ambiguous. Germline assignment: CDR1 MNHEY and CDR2 SVGAGI. The CDR3 sequence is 13 residues long. Trimming stripped 5 bases from V and 3 bases from J, with 10 bases between. In DNA form, the CDR3 reads TGTGCCAGCAGTCGGGTCTGGGACACTGAAGCTTTCTTT. This gives the protein CASSRVWDTEAFF.

V usage is TRBV28 and J usage is TRBJ1-4; TRBD1 matches 8 bases. The CDR3 loop spans 16 amino acids. The V and J ends lost 7 bases and 7 bases, in that order; junction bases with no gene match: 14. Germline CDR1 reads MDHEN; CDR2 reads SYDVKM. For the CDR3, the DNA is TGTGCCAGCACTTACCTCGGACAGGGCAGGGGTGAAAAACTGTTTTTT. Translation gives CASTYLGQGRGEKLFF.

The chain employs TRBV5-1 and TRBJ2-1; a possible D gene is TRBD2 (6 bases). CDR1 and CDR2 from the germline V gene are SGHRS and YFSETQ. The CDR3 sequence is 17 residues long. V was trimmed by 3 bases and J by 6 bases, leaving 22 bases between them. The DNA for the CDR3 is TGCGCCAGCAGCTCACCCGGGACTGCAGTACGAACCAATGAGCAGTTCTTC. This codes for CASSSPGTAVRTNEQFF.

This clone occurred a few times. This chain joins TRBV18 and TRBJ1-3; no clear D. The CDR3 is made up of 18 amino acids. Germline CDR1 KGHSH, CDR2 LQKENI. V lost 4 bases to trimming and J lost 1 base, with 20 bases between them. The CDR3 sequence: CASSLAGPRGDSGNTIYF. DNA of the CDR3: TGTGCCAGCTCACTCGCAGGCCCTCGGGGAGATTCTGGAAACACCATATATTTT.

This chain joins TRBV6-6 and TRBJ1-3, with D possibly matching TRBD1 (6 bases). V was pared by 6 bases and J by 4 bases, with 10 bases between. Germline values: CDR1 MNHNY, CDR2 SVGAGI (reference sequence). This CDR3 contains 13 residues. CDR3 bases: TGTGCCAGCAGCCAGGGGTCGGGAAACACCATATATTTT. Translated: CASSQGSGNTIYF.

The chain recombines TRBV4-1 with TRBJ2-5; TRBD2 aligns across 8 bases. There are 15 residues in the CDR3. Germline-derived CDR1 and CDR2 are MGHRA and YSYEKL. V lost 4 bases to trimming and J lost 2 bases; unmatched junction nucleotides: 6. CDR3 residues: CASSPGLEPQETQYF. CDR3 nucleotides: TGCGCCAGCAGCCCGGGACTAGAGCCACAAGAGACCCAGTACTTC.

The chain recombines TRBV6-5 with TRBJ2-3; D uncertain. Germline CDR1 MNHEY, CDR2 SVGAGI. The CDR3 covers 13 residues. V gave up 1 base and J gave up 0 bases, with 2 bases separating them. CDR3 nucleotides: TGTGCCAGCAGTTACTTTAGCACAGATACGCAGTATTTT. This gives the protein CASSYFSTDTQYF.

V usage is TRBV19 and J usage is TRBJ2-7; D is perhaps TRBD1 or TRBD2 (5 bases each). Germline V gives CDR1 LNHDA, CDR2 SQIVND (reference sequence). The V gene lost 3 bases and the J gene lost 0 bases, with 18 bases spanning the gap. This CDR3 has 17 amino acids. CDR3 sequence: CASSILGPEGYSYEQYF. CDR3 nucleotides: TGTGCCAGTAGTATCTTGGGGCCCGAGGGTTACTCCTACGAGCAGTACTTC.

The chain employs TRBV2 and TRBJ1-4; D not certain. Trimming removed 7 bases at V and 8 bases at J, with 8 bases between. CDR1 and CDR2 from the germline V gene are SNHLY and FYNNEI. The CDR3 spans 11 residues. Here the CDR3 reads CASKAGEKLFF. The CDR3 coding sequence is TGTGCCAGCAAGGCTGGGGAAAAACTGTTTTTT. The whole variable domain, remainder taken from reference TRBV2 and TRBJ1-4, is EPEVTQTPSHQVTQMGQEVILRCVPISNHLYFYWYRQILGQKVEFLVSFYNNEISEKSEIFDDQFSVERPDGSNFTLKIRSTKLEDSAMYFCASKAGEKLFFGSGTQLSVL.

The chain employs TRBV5-1 and TRBJ2-7; maybe TRBD1 (6 bases). The CDR3 is 15 residues long. CDR1 and CDR2 (germline): SGHRS, YFSETQ. Trimming cost V 4 bases and J 6 bases, with 20 bases left between them. The CDR3 reads CASSPLTGMASEQYF. As DNA, the CDR3 is TGCGCCAGCAGCCCGCTGACAGGTATGGCATCCGAGCAGTACTTC.

This clone was seen a single time. The rearrangement uses TRBV11-1 and TRBJ2-7; maybe TRBD1 (5 bases). This CDR3 spans 15 amino acids. Germline-derived CDR1 and CDR2 are SGHAT and FQDESV (reference sequence). Trimming took 4 bases from V and 1 from J, leaving 14 bases between them. The CDR3 reads CASSSTLQGSYEQYF. The CDR3, as DNA: TGTGCCAGCAGCTCAACTCTCCAGGGTTCCTACGAGCAGTACTTC.

The CDR3 protein is CASSKRGAGANTGELFF. DNA for the CDR3: TGTGCCAGTAGTAAGAGGGGGGCAGGGGCGAACACCGGGGAGCTGTTTTTT. J is TRBJ2-2 and V is TRBV19; D may be TRBD1 or TRBD2 (6 bases each). Trimming pared 4 bases from V and 0 bases from J, leaving 15 bases between. CDR1 is LNHDA and CDR2 is SQIVND in the germline V gene (reference sequence). The CDR3 is 17 amino acids.

On this clone: The sample carries other DNA sequences with the same CDR3. The rearrangement uses TRBV27 and TRBJ2-2; the D is unclear. Germline CDR1 reads MNHEY; CDR2 reads SMNVEV (reference sequence). Trimming removed 2 bases at V and 4 bases at J, with 2 bases between. The CDR3 length is 12 residues. The CDR3 reads CASSLGTGELFF. The CDR3 bases are TGTGCCAGCAGTTTAGGCACCGGGGAGCTGTTTTTT.

The chain recombines TRBV7-2 with TRBJ1-2, with unresolved D. With 1 base removed from V and 4 bases from J, the gap between germline ends came to 10 bases. The CDR3 is made up of 14 amino acids. Germline lookup yields CDR1 SGHTA and CDR2 FQGNSA. The CDR3 spells CASSLGLPSYGYTF. CDR3 nucleotides: TGTGCCAGCAGCTTAGGACTGCCTAGCTATGGCTACACCTTC. Complete variable domain (other parts from reference TRBV7-2 and TRBJ1-2): GAGVSQSPSNKVTEKGKDVELRCDPISGHTALYWYRQSLGQGLEFLIYFQGNSAPDKSGLPSDRFSAERTGGSVSTLTIQRTQQEDSAVYLCASSLGLPSYGYTFGSGTRLTVV.

The rearrangement uses TRBV9 and TRBJ1-1, with D tentatively TRBD1 (6 bases). Trimming pared 7 bases from V and 1 base from J, leaving 14 bases between. This CDR3 is 14 amino acids long. Germline CDR1 and CDR2: SGDLS and YYNGEE. The CDR3 bases are TGTGCCAGCCGACCCCTACAGGGGAACACTGAAGCTTTCTTT. Amino acid sequence: CASRPLQGNTEAFF.

The CDR3 DNA follows: TGTGCCAGCAGCGTTACGACTAGCGGGGTATATGAGCAGTTCTTC. It codes for CASSVTTSGVYEQFF. J is TRBJ2-1 and V is TRBV9; TRBD2 matches at 11 bases. V shed 2 bases and J 8 bases; nucleotides not matched to a gene: 6. The CDR3 contains 15 residues. CDR1 and CDR2 from the germline V gene are SGDLS and YYNGEE.

The J gene is TRBJ2-7, the V gene TRBV6-1; 11 nucleotides line up with TRBD2. Trimming removed 2 bases from V and 5 bases from J; junction bases left unmatched: 5. The CDR3 sequence is 15 residues long. Germline-derived CDR1 and CDR2 are MNHNS and SASEGT. CDR3 DNA sequence: TGTGCCAGCAGTGAATCCGGGACTAGCGGCGACGAGCAGTACTTC. Translating it yields CASSESGTSGDEQYF.